These 3 T cell receptor beta chains share one sample of origin, sequenced in a study of T cells in Graves' hyperthyroidism and ophthalmopathy. Template material for amplifying TCR beta CDR3 regions consisted of RNA transcripts. Initially, a first-round RT-PCR of the TCR CDR3 employed the HTBI primer set. One entry per CDR3 protein results from TCRdb running MiXCR on the multiplex PCR reads. The sample holds approximately 600,000 distinct CDR3 sequences; over 12% are singletons and the top ten take about 4.5%. Material for sequencing was blood. These receptor sequences come from a woman aged 40 to 50 with Graves' ophthalmopathy.

The V gene is TRBV3-1, the J gene TRBJ1-2; 9 nucleotides line up with TRBD1. V shed 0 bases, J shed 5 bases, and the junction held 13 bases outside the gene matches. This CDR3 has 18 amino acids. The germline V gene has CDR1 LGHDT and CDR2 YNNKEL (reference sequence). CDR3 DNA sequence: TGTGCCAGCAGCCAAGATACTCGGGACAGGGAGGTCTGGTATGGCTACACCTTC. Its protein is CASSQDTRDREVWYGYTF.

The chain couples TRBV20-1 to TRBJ2-5, with 8 bases identical to TRBD2. CDR3 length equals 14 residues. With V trimmed by 2 bases and J by 2 bases, 4 bases remained unmatched. Germline CDR1 is DFQATT and CDR2 is SNEGSKA (reference sequence). CDR3 nucleotide sequence: TGCAGTGCTAGACTAGCGGGTCTACAAGAGACCCAGTACTTC. Protein sequence: CSARLAGLQETQYF.

The genes are TRBV5-1 and TRBJ2-5; D ambiguous. CDR1 is SGHRS and CDR2 is YFSETQ in the germline V gene. V was trimmed by 9 bases and J by 0 bases, leaving 6 bases between them. The CDR3 is made up of 11 amino acids. CDR3 DNA sequence: TGCGCCATACGGGACCAAGAGACCCAGTACTTC. Translating it yields CAIRDQETQYF.